The 26 T cell receptor beta chains below all came from one sample that was sequenced in a study of blood T cell repertoires in COVID-19. Only in-frame clones appear in the TCRdb table, and some are missing; sequencing was by immunoSEQ multiplex PCR. The sample yields about 130,000 clones, approximately 85% seen once. The specimen was peripheral blood. These receptors were collected from a woman older than 75 with acute or convalescent COVID-19.

The chain links TRBV27 to TRBJ1-2; D perhaps matches TRBD1 (5 bases). The germline CDR1 and CDR2 sequences are MNHEY and SMNVEV (reference sequence). The CDR3 contains 13 residues. The V gene lost 6 bases and the J gene lost 3 bases, with 11 bases spanning the gap. The CDR3: CASSPAGDYGYTF. The CDR3 nucleotides read TGTGCCAGCAGCCCTGCGGGGGACTATGGCTACACCTTC.

The V call is TRBV6-6, the J call TRBJ1-5; 7 nucleotides align to TRBD1. Trimming cost V 7 bases and J 2 bases; bases outside gene matches: 5. Germline V gene lookup returns CDR1 MNHNY and CDR2 SVGAGI (reference sequence). The CDR3 has 14 residues. DNA of the CDR3: TGTGCCAGCACGCAGGGGGATGGCAATCAGCCCCAGCATTTT. As protein: CASTQGDGNQPQHF.

J is TRBJ1-1 and V is TRBV5-1; D perhaps matches TRBD1 (5 bases). V was pared by 1 base and J by 5 bases, with 12 bases between. The length of the CDR3 is 14 residues. The germline gives CDR1 SGHRS, CDR2 YFSETQ. Written as DNA, the CDR3 is TGCGCCAGCAGCTTGCGGGGGGACGAGACTGAAGCTTTCTTT. Amino acids: CASSLRGDETEAFF.

The V gene is TRBV9, the J gene TRBJ1-2, with D possibly being TRBD1 (5 bases). Germline-derived CDR1 and CDR2 are SGDLS and YYNGEE. The ends were cut back, 3 bases at V and 6 bases at J, with 15 bases in the middle. This CDR3 spans 14 amino acids. CDR3 protein: CASSEASGVNGYTF. As DNA, the CDR3 is TGTGCCAGCAGCGAAGCGTCGGGGGTTAATGGCTACACCTTC.

The J gene is TRBJ1-4, the V gene TRBV2; 7 positions match TRBD1. In germline, CDR1 is SNHLY, CDR2 FYNNEI. With V trimmed by 4 bases and J by 10 bases, 6 bases remained unmatched. The CDR3 spans 13 residues. The CDR3: CASSGTGSAKLFF. For the CDR3, the DNA is TGTGCCAGCAGTGGGACAGGATCGGCAAAACTGTTTTTT.

V and J are TRBV19 and TRBJ1-2; D possibly corresponds to TRBD1 (6 bases). The ends were cut back, 3 bases at V and 1 base at J, with 15 bases in the middle. CDR1 and CDR2 (germline): LNHDA, SQIVND (reference sequence). There are 16 residues in the CDR3. The CDR3 here is CASSIDSTGGNYGYTF. CDR3 DNA sequence: TGTGCCAGTAGTATTGATTCGACAGGAGGTAACTATGGCTACACCTTC.

The chain recombines TRBV3-1 (or the pseudogene TRBV3-2) with TRBJ2-5, with TRBD1 identical over 8 bases. In germline, CDR1 is LGHDT, CDR2 YNNKEL (reference sequence). Unmatched junction bases numbered 7, after V lost 5 bases and J lost 2 bases. The CDR3 runs 15 residues. CDR3 residues: CASSASYRGQETQYF. In nucleotides, the CDR3 is TGTGCCAGCAGCGCCTCCTACAGGGGGCAAGAGACCCAGTACTTC.

Written as DNA, the CDR3 is TGCGCCAGCAGCCCCTTAGGTGGGGCACTCTCTGGAAACACCATATATTTT. Protein product: CASSPLGGALSGNTIYF. The chain uses TRBV5-1 and TRBJ1-3; TRBD1 might be the D (5 bases). The CDR3 covers 17 residues. V lost 4 bases to trimming and J lost 0 bases, with 17 bases between them. Germline V gene lookup returns CDR1 SGHRS and CDR2 YFSETQ.

The chain links TRBV27 to TRBJ2-2; maybe TRBD2 (7 bases). Germline V gives CDR1 MNHEY, CDR2 SMNVEV (reference sequence). The germline V and J ends were trimmed by 8 bases and 5 bases, with 12 bases remaining between them. CDR3 length: 13 amino acids. CDR3 protein: CASQRGGTGELFF. Written as DNA, the CDR3 is TGTGCCAGCCAGAGGGGGGGAACCGGGGAGCTGTTTTTT.

This rearrangement joins TRBV28 to TRBJ1-2, with D perhaps matching TRBD1 (5 bases). Germline V gives CDR1 MDHEN, CDR2 SYDVKM. The CDR3 runs to 15 residues. V lost 6 bases and J 6 bases, leaving 20 bases between the germline ends. Here the CDR3 DNA reads TGTGCCAGCAGCTCCGGGGGGGGTATCACGGATGGCTACACCTTC. This encodes CASSSGGGITDGYTF.

The sample holds one count of this clone. The V gene is TRBV6-5, the J gene TRBJ1-2; D is undetermined. The germline V and J ends were trimmed by 4 bases and 8 bases, with 8 bases remaining between them. Germline V gene data show CDR1 as MNHEY and CDR2 as SVGAGI. The CDR3 has 11 amino acids. CDR3 coding DNA: TGTGCCAGCAGTTCTGGGAGAGGCTACACCTTC. As protein: CASSSGRGYTF.

There are a few counts of this clone. The chain couples TRBV19 to TRBJ1-2, with D hard to call. The CDR3 totals 14 residues. Germline CDR1 LNHDA, CDR2 SQIVND (reference sequence). With 4 bases removed from V and 4 bases from J, the gap between germline ends came to 13 bases. The CDR3 protein is CASSNPGSGYGYTF. In DNA, the CDR3 is TGTGCCAGTAGTAATCCGGGATCAGGCTATGGCTACACCTTC.

V is TRBV7-8 and J is TRBJ2-1; D might be TRBD1 (6 bases). With 5 bases removed from V and 3 bases from J, the gap between germline ends came to 14 bases. The germline CDR1 and CDR2 sequences are SGHVS and FQNEAQ. This CDR3 is 15 amino acids long. The CDR3 spells CASSKPGTRYNEQFF. The DNA for the CDR3 is TGTGCCAGCAGCAAACCCGGGACACGCTACAATGAGCAGTTCTTC. Variable domain in full (rest from reference TRBV7-8 and TRBJ2-1): GAGVSQSPRYKVAKRGQDVALRCDPISGHVSLFWYQQALGQGPEFLTYFQNEAQLDKSGLPSDRFFAERPEGSVSTLKIQRTQQEDSAVYLCASSKPGTRYNEQFFGPGTRLTVL.

This clone was detected a few times. This rearrangement joins TRBV7-3 to TRBJ2-2; TRBD1 agrees at 9 bases. CDR3 size: 13 residues. V shed 5 bases and J 14 bases; nucleotides not matched to a gene: 9. Germline loops: CDR1 SGHTA, CDR2 FQGTGA. The CDR3 sequence is CASSVSSGQGLFF. CDR3 in DNA: TGTGCCAGCAGCGTTTCTTCGGGACAGGGTCTGTTTTTT.

The chain employs TRBV9 and TRBJ1-2; D is undetermined. Germline CDR1 and CDR2: SGDLS and YYNGEE. V lost 3 bases and J 2 bases, leaving 14 bases between the germline ends. CDR3 length equals 15 residues. The DNA for the CDR3 is TGTGCCAGCAGCGCCACCGGGATCCTAAACTATGGCTACACCTTC. This codes for CASSATGILNYGYTF. The full variable domain, rest sourced from reference TRBV9 and TRBJ1-2, is DSGVTQTPKHLITATGQRVTLRCSPRSGDLSVYWYQQSLDQGLQFLIQYYNGEERAKGNILERFSAQQFPDLHSELNLSSLELGDSALYFCASSATGILNYGYTFGSGTRLTVV.

The CDR3 DNA is TGTGCCAGCAGCCGCATACCCGACAGCCGCGGAAACACCATATATTTT. Protein: CASSRIPDSRGNTIYF. V and J are TRBV5-8 and TRBJ1-3; D may be TRBD1 (5 bases). Trimming removed 4 bases at V and 4 bases at J, with 18 bases between. This CDR3 region has 16 residues. Germline assignment: CDR1 SGHTS and CDR2 YDEGEE.

V and J are TRBV6-5 and TRBJ1-5; D possibly corresponds to TRBD1 (6 bases). Germline V gives CDR1 MNHEY, CDR2 SVGAGI. CDR3 length: 14 residues. The ends were cut back, 10 bases at V and 3 bases at J, with 16 bases in the middle. The CDR3 here is CATFYGQFNQPQHF. In DNA, the CDR3 is TGTGCCACCTTCTATGGACAGTTCAATCAGCCCCAGCATTTT.

This rearrangement joins TRBV9 to TRBJ2-2; no clear D gene. The V end lost 4 bases, the J end lost 4 bases, and 11 bases lay between the germline ends. Per the germline V gene, CDR1 is SGDLS and CDR2 is YYNGEE. The CDR3 consists of 14 residues. CDR3 residues: CASSTLVGTGELFF. CDR3 sequence (DNA): TGTGCCAGCAGCACCTTGGTCGGCACCGGGGAGCTGTTTTTT.

The V and J genes are TRBV7-9 and TRBJ1-2; no clear D gene. Germline CDR1 reads SEHNR; CDR2 reads FQNEAQ (reference sequence). V was trimmed by 5 bases and J by 5 bases, leaving 9 bases between them. This CDR3 has 12 amino acids. CDR3 residues: CASSPEGYGYTF. CDR3 DNA sequence: TGTGCCAGCAGCCCGGAGGGTTATGGCTACACCTTC.

This clone appeared a single time. This rearrangement joins TRBV19 to TRBJ1-5; D is possibly TRBD1 (6 bases). The germline V and J ends were trimmed by 7 bases and 4 bases, with 14 bases remaining between them. Germline CDR1 reads LNHDA; CDR2 reads SQIVND (reference sequence). The CDR3 has 14 residues. CDR3 in amino acids: CASNPGHRNQPQHF. In DNA, the CDR3 is TGTGCCAGTAATCCGGGACATAGAAATCAGCCCCAGCATTTT.

The V call is TRBV4-2, the J call TRBJ1-4; 9 nucleotides match TRBD1. Germline values: CDR1 LGHNA, CDR2 YNFKEQ. The CDR3 has 16 amino acids. The J segment lost 4 bases and the V segment lost 1 base, leaving 4 bases of the junction unmatched. Here the CDR3 reads CASSQGVGQGNEKLFF. The CDR3 DNA follows: TGTGCCAGCAGCCAAGGGGTGGGACAGGGTAATGAAAAACTGTTTTTT.

This chain uses TRBV7-2 with TRBJ1-1; possibly TRBD1 for D (6 bases). Trimming pared 5 bases from V and 1 base from J, leaving 14 bases between. CDR3 size: 15 residues. Germline V gene lookup returns CDR1 SGHTA and CDR2 FQGNSA. The DNA of the CDR3 is TGTGCCAGCAGCCACCAGAGGGGGTCGAACACTGAAGCTTTCTTT. It specifies CASSHQRGSNTEAFF.

In its sample, this clone was seen once. The chain joins TRBV11-2 to TRBJ1-2, with unresolved D. Germline loops: CDR1 SGHAT, CDR2 FQNNGV. V lost 3 bases to trimming and J lost 6 bases, with 8 bases between them. The CDR3 runs 12 residues. CDR3 coding DNA: TGTGCCAGCAGCTTGGGTCGGGATGGCTACACCTTC. It encodes CASSLGRDGYTF.

This clone was detected many times. V gene TRBV5-4 combines with J gene TRBJ1-2, with D maybe TRBD1 (6 bases). In germline, CDR1 is SGHNT, CDR2 YYREEE (reference sequence). Trimming removed 1 base from V and 7 bases from J, with 20 bases in between. The CDR3 sequence is 16 residues long. Here the CDR3 DNA reads TGTGCCAGCAGCTTGATTCGAGTACAGGGATTGGGTGGCTACACCTTC. It is translated as CASSLIRVQGLGGYTF.

This sequence joins TRBV6-5 and TRBJ1-2; possibly TRBD1 for D (5 bases). The CDR3 length is 13 residues. Trimming left V 5 bases short and J 4 bases short, with 11 bases between. Germline V gene data show CDR1 as MNHEY and CDR2 as SVGAGI. The CDR3 DNA follows: TGTGCCAGCAGTAGGGACTCGTTCTATGGCTACACCTTC. This codes for CASSRDSFYGYTF.

This clone appeared many times. The chain employs TRBV19 and TRBJ1-4; TRBD1 agrees at 7 bases. The CDR3 has 16 residues. Germline CDR1 is LNHDA and CDR2 is SQIVND (reference sequence). V lost 6 bases to trimming and J lost 4 bases; unmatched junction nucleotides: 11. This CDR3 reads CASRPEHRDSNEKLFF. The CDR3 DNA is TGTGCCAGTAGACCGGAGCACCGGGACAGTAATGAAAAACTGTTTTTT.